This TCR beta chain originates from a study of T cell responses to AZD1222 COVID-19 vaccine. General study findings and limits: Increased Spike-specific TCR breadth and depth were observed after two AZD1222 doses.

For this clone: Antigen: not known.

The protocol was immunoSEQ multiplex PCR, while the TCRdb copy is restricted to in-frame clones and leaves out a portion. This table holds 95,000 to 100,000 clones, about nine tenths found once. Samples with a second dose at about 4 or about 12 weeks were pooled together. V was cut by 4 bases and J by 5 bases, with 6 bases left in between. The germline V gene encodes CDR1 SGHRS and CDR2 YFSETQ. The CDR3 has 11 amino acids. Material: peripheral blood, obtained 28 days after the second AZD1222 dose. The chain uses TRBV5-1 and TRBJ2-5; the D is unclear. This TCR came from an adult who received the AZD1222 COVID-19 vaccine. The CDR3 region is CASSLSETQYF. In DNA, the CDR3 is TGCGCCAGCAGCCTGTCGGAGACCCAGTACTTC.